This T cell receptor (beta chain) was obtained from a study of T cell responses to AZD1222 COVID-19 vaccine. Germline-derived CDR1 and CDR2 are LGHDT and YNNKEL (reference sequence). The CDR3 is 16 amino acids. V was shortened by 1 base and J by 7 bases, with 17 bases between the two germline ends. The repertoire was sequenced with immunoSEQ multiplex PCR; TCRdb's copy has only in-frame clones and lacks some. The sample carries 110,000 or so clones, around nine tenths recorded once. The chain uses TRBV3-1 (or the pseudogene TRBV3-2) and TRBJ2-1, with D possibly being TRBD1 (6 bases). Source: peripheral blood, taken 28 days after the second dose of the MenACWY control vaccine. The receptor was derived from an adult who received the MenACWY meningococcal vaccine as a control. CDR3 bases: TGTGCCAGCAGCCAAGTATCTAGGGGGAGCGGAAATGAGCAGTTCTTC. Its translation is CASSQVSRGSGNEQFF.